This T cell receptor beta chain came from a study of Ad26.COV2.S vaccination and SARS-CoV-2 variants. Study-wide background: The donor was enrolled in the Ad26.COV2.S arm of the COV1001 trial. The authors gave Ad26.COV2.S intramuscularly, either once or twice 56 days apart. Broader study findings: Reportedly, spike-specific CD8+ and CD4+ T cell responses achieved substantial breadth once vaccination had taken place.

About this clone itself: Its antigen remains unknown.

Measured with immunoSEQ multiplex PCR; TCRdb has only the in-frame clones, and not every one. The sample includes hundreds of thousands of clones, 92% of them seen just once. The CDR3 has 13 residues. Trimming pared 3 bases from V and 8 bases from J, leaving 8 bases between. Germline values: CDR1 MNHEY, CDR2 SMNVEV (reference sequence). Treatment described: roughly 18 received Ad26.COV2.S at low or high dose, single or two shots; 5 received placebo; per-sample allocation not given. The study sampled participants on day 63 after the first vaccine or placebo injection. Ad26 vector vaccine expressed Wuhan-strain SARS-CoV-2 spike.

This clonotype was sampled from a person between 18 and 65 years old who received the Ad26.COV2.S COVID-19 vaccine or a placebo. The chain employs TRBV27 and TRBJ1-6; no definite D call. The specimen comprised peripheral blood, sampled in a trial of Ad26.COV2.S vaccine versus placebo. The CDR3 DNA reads TGTGCCAGCAGTTTTCTCAGTGATTCACCCCTCCACTTT. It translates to CASSFLSDSPLHF.